This TCR beta chain was retrieved from a study of blood T cell repertoires in COVID-19. This CDR3 has 18 residues. V gave up 6 bases and J gave up 4 bases; unmatched junction bases: 20. Per germline, CDR1 LNHDA and CDR2 SQIVND (reference sequence). Authors' processing steps: Amplification of reference gene primers was used by the study to estimate nucleated cell counts. Libraries were prepared by immunoSEQ multiplex PCR; TCRdb keeps only in-frame clonotypes and omits some of them. V, J and clone size derive from that table, while D and trimming were established from the DNA sequence. The data show roughly 130,000 clones, around 87% seen once.

This TCR came from a woman aged 55-70 years with acute or convalescent COVID-19. Sequenced sample: peripheral blood. V and J are TRBV19 and TRBJ1-1, with 7 bases aligning to TRBD1. CDR3 nucleotides: TGTGCCAGTAGCTCCCGGGGGACAGTGTTGGTGAAGAGCACTGAAGCTTTCTTT. Translated: CASSSRGTVLVKSTEAFF. Together with reference TRBV19 and TRBJ1-1, the CDR3 gives the full variable domain: DGGITQSPKYLFRKEGQNVTLSCEQNLNHDAMYWYRQDPGQGLRLIYYSQIVNDFQKGDIAEGYSVSREKKESFPLTVTSAQKNPTAFYLCASSSRGTVLVKSTEAFFGQGTRLTVV.